Presented here are 19 T cell receptor beta chains from one specimen sequenced in a study of shared clonotypes between healthy human individuals. Using immunoSEQ multiplex PCR, the repertoire was profiled, and TCRdb retains in-frame clones only, with some absent. The data hold 600,000 to 750,000 clones, with roughly 87% observed a single time. Material for sequencing was memory CD8+ T cells from PBMCs. Subset of the sample: CD45RO+ cells pooled with CCR7-negative TemRA cells. These receptors were collected from a man aged 18 to 29 in good health. Some clones in this sample may be carry-over from other donors' samples.

This clone was seen just once. The chain employs TRBV5-1 and TRBJ2-7; 7 positions agree with TRBD1. The CDR3 spans 14 residues. V lost 4 bases to trimming and J lost 0 bases; unmatched junction nucleotides: 4. CDR1 and CDR2 from the germline V gene are SGHRS and YFSETQ. CDR3 protein: CASSPRDSSYEQYF. CDR3 coding DNA: TGCGCCAGCAGCCCTCGGGACAGCTCCTACGAGCAGTACTTC. Full variable domain (rest looked up from reference TRBV5-1 and TRBJ2-7): KAGVTQTPRYLIKTRGQQVTLSCSPISGHRSVSWYQQTPGQGLQFLFEYFSETQRNKGNFPGRFSGRQFSNSRSEMNVSTLELGDSALYLCASSPRDSSYEQYFGPGTRLTVT.

Notes on this clone: Other DNA sequences in the same sample also yield this CDR3. The CDR3 DNA sequence: TGTGCCAGCAGCCTAGGGACAGGGAACACTGAAGCTTTCTTT. The encoded protein is CASSLGTGNTEAFF. The V and J genes are TRBV27 and TRBJ1-1, with 8 positions matching TRBD1. The CDR3 loop spans 14 amino acids. Losses at the gene ends were 6 bases for V and 1 base for J; bases not matched to a gene: 4. Per the germline V gene, CDR1 is MNHEY and CDR2 is SMNVEV (reference sequence).

This clone is a singleton in its sample. The sample contains more than one DNA sequence encoding this CDR3. V is TRBV7-9 and J is TRBJ2-7; D not resolved. V lost 2 bases to trimming and J lost 3 bases, with 2 bases between them. There are 11 residues in the CDR3. Germline V lookup: CDR1 SEHNR, CDR2 FQNEAQ (reference sequence). CDR3 loop: CASSLIYEQYF. Here the CDR3 DNA reads TGTGCCAGCAGCTTAATCTACGAGCAGTACTTC. Drawing the rest from reference TRBV7-9 and TRBJ2-7, the complete variable domain is DTGVSQNPRHKITKRGQNVTFRCDPISEHNRLYWYRQTLGQGPEFLTYFQNEAQLEKSRLLSDRFSAERPKGSFSTLEIQRTEQGDSAMYLCASSLIYEQYFGPGTRLTVT.

CDR3 amino acids: CASSESRFNQPQHF. For the CDR3, the DNA is TGTGCCAGCAGTGAAAGTCGGTTCAATCAGCCCCAGCATTTT. This rearrangement joins TRBV2 to TRBJ1-5; no reliable D call. V lost 2 bases and J lost 3, with 8 bases in between. CDR1 is SNHLY, CDR2 FYNNEI, per germline. The CDR3 runs to 14 residues.

The genes are TRBV18 and TRBJ1-3, with a tentative D call TRBD1 (6 bases). Germline V lookup: CDR1 KGHSH, CDR2 LQKENI. V was pared by 3 bases and J by 0 bases, with 15 bases between. The CDR3 sequence is 17 residues long. The CDR3 is CASSPSQGESSGNTIYF. The DNA for the CDR3 is TGTGCCAGCTCACCTTCACAGGGAGAGAGCTCTGGAAACACCATATATTTT.

This chain connects TRBV6-5 to TRBJ2-7, with 8 bases aligning to TRBD1. Germline V gene sequence: CDR1 MNHEY, CDR2 SVGAGI. The CDR3 extends over 14 amino acids. With V trimmed by 6 bases and J by 2 bases, 6 bases remained unmatched. The CDR3 region has the DNA TGTGCCAGCAGACTGGACAGGGTCACCTACGAGCAGTACTTC. It translates to CASRLDRVTYEQYF.

The V gene is TRBV6-5, the J gene TRBJ1-1, with unresolved D. CDR3 length equals 12 residues. Trimming removed 5 bases at V and 4 bases at J, with 8 bases between. Germline V gene lookup returns CDR1 MNHEY and CDR2 SVGAGI. DNA for the CDR3: TGTGCCAGCAGTCCCATGGTCACTGAAGCTTTCTTT. Its protein is CASSPMVTEAFF.

The rearrangement links TRBV28 to TRBJ1-2; D remains ambiguous. CDR1 and CDR2 from the germline V gene are MDHEN and SYDVKM. Trimming removed 5 bases at V and 12 bases at J, with 19 bases between. This CDR3 is 13 amino acids long. CDR3 DNA sequence: TGTGCCAGCAGTCTACACACACTCCAACCAAACACCTTC. Its translation: CASSLHTLQPNTF.

V gene TRBV27 combines with J gene TRBJ2-7, with a possible D match to TRBD2 (6 bases). Germline lookup yields CDR1 MNHEY and CDR2 SMNVEV (reference sequence). The CDR3 contains 13 residues. Between the trimmed V and J ends, which lost 9 bases and 7 bases, there was a span of 19 bases. The CDR3 spells CARLGGKGREQYF. Written as DNA, the CDR3 is TGTGCCAGGCTAGGCGGGAAGGGTCGGGAGCAGTACTTC.

This chain joins TRBV13 and TRBJ2-7; 9 bases are a match to TRBD1. The germline gives CDR1 PRHDT, CDR2 FYEKMQ (reference sequence). The V segment lost 2 bases and the J segment 0 bases; nucleotides outside the gene matches: 2. The CDR3 extends over 15 amino acids. CDR3 residues: CASSLTGQGSYEQYF. CDR3 bases: TGTGCCAGCAGCTTAACGGGACAGGGCTCCTACGAGCAGTACTTC.

This chain uses TRBV19 with TRBJ1-4, with D tentatively TRBD1 (5 bases). The CDR3 spans 17 residues. The V gene's germline CDR1 is LNHDA and CDR2 SQIVND (reference sequence). V lost 0 bases and J lost 7, with 18 bases in between. The CDR3 region is CASSIDTGTIQGEKLFF. CDR3 bases: TGTGCCAGTAGTATAGATACCGGGACGATTCAGGGTGAAAAACTGTTTTTT. Full variable domain (remainder filled in from reference TRBV19 and TRBJ1-4): DGGITQSPKYLFRKEGQNVTLSCEQNLNHDAMYWYRQDPGQGLRLIYYSQIVNDFQKGDIAEGYSVSREKKESFPLTVTSAQKNPTAFYLCASSIDTGTIQGEKLFFGSGTQLSVL.

The V and J genes are TRBV28 and TRBJ2-3; D gene ambiguous. Trimming left V 6 bases short and J 6 bases short, with 16 bases between. The V gene's germline CDR1 is MDHEN and CDR2 SYDVKM. CDR3 size: 14 residues. The CDR3 DNA reads as TGTGCCAGCAGCCCGTCCCCCTCTGGTGATACGCAGTATTTT. Its translation is CASSPSPSGDTQYF.

The chain has TRBV15 and TRBJ2-7; 9 nucleotides align to TRBD2. Germline CDR1 and CDR2: LNHNV and YYDKDF (reference sequence). The trim removed 2 bases at V and 1 base at J, leaving 3 bases unmatched. The CDR3 extends over 15 amino acids. CDR3 bases: TGTGCCACCAGCAGAACTAGCGGGCCTTCCTACGAGCAGTACTTC. Translation: CATSRTSGPSYEQYF.

This clone was counted between two and nine times. The CDR3 bases are TGTGCCAGCAGGAGGCAAGCGGGAGGTAGAGATACGCAGTATTTT. The encoded protein is CASRRQAGGRDTQYF. The chain combines TRBV2 with TRBJ2-3, with 9 bases fitting TRBD2. Germline V gives CDR1 SNHLY, CDR2 FYNNEI. The V gene end was trimmed by 6 bases and the J gene end by 5 bases; junction bases not matched to a gene: 9. The CDR3 is made up of 15 amino acids.

The chain employs TRBV7-9 and TRBJ1-1; TRBD1 matches 7 bases. This CDR3 has 16 residues. Germline V CDR1 and CDR2: SEHNR, FQNEAQ (reference sequence). Unmatched junction bases numbered 8, after V lost 1 base and J lost 3 bases. CDR3: CASSLGPGTVDTEAFF. DNA for the CDR3: TGTGCCAGCAGCTTAGGGCCCGGGACAGTGGACACTGAAGCTTTCTTT.

A single count supports this clone. V gene TRBV7-9 combines with J gene TRBJ1-5, with D uncertain. V was trimmed by 5 bases and J by 5 bases, leaving 13 bases between them. Per germline, CDR1 SEHNR and CDR2 FQNEAQ (reference sequence). This CDR3 has 14 residues. DNA for the CDR3: TGTGCCAGCAGCCTACCCTTGTGGGATCAGCCCCAGCATTTT. Amino acid sequence: CASSLPLWDQPQHF.

The chain uses TRBV27 and TRBJ2-7; 7 nucleotides match TRBD2. The germline CDR1 and CDR2 sequences are MNHEY and SMNVEV (reference sequence). The CDR3 runs 17 residues. V dropped 2 bases and J dropped 1; count of bases not matched to a gene: 11. The CDR3 DNA reads as TGTGCCAGCAGTTTACTAGGCCCCCTAGCGGCTTCCTACGAGCAGTACTTC. Translating it yields CASSLLGPLAASYEQYF.

This chain connects TRBV7-8 to TRBJ2-3; D ambiguous. Between the trimmed V and J ends, which lost 2 bases and 0 bases, there was a span of 12 bases. CDR1 is SGHVS and CDR2 is FQNEAQ in the germline V gene. This CDR3 has 16 amino acids. CDR3 sequence: CASSLNGIASTDTQYF. The DNA of the CDR3 is TGTGCCAGCAGCTTAAATGGGATCGCAAGCACAGATACGCAGTATTTT.

The CDR3 coding sequence is TGTGCCAGCAGCTTAGCGATGAATCTGGGCCCGAACACCGGGGAGCTGTTTTTT. It encodes CASSLAMNLGPNTGELFF. This rearrangement joins TRBV7-9 to TRBJ2-2; no firm D call. This CDR3 has 18 amino acids. The V gene lost 0 bases and the J gene lost 0 bases, with 14 bases spanning the gap. Per the germline V gene, CDR1 is SEHNR and CDR2 is FQNEAQ (reference sequence).